Here is one TCR beta chain with its context. Its target is unknown. Donors likely had unrecorded immune exposures despite being nominally healthy when sampled. These data originate in a study of cytomegalovirus exposure and HLA in healthy donors. The overall study: Early released data comprised around 80 million unique TCRs from HLA-typed donors. Among over 300 genotyped donors, 65% to 90% fell in the Caucasian-associated ancestry cluster.

Germline loops: CDR1 MDHEN, CDR2 SYDVKM. V was cut by 3 bases and J by 2 bases, with 11 bases left in between. The CDR3 loop spans 15 amino acids. The PCR ran on 60 Vbeta and 13 Jbeta primers. Method: immunoSEQ multiplex PCR; TCRdb's copy keeps in-frame clones and lacks some. In the table there are approximately 150,000 clones, around 70% of which are singletons. Overall study findings and caveats: A few of the chains that were CMV-associated were confirmed in vitro to be specific for CMV antigens.

This chain links TRBV28 with TRBJ1-5; D is perhaps TRBD1 (6 bases). The TCR originated in a man aged 40-50 years in good health and CMV-seronegative. Sequenced input: PBMCs. The DNA for the CDR3 is TGTGCCAGCAGTTTTACAGGGAGTGGCAATCAGCCCCAGCATTTT. Protein: CASSFTGSGNQPQHF.